This T cell receptor (beta chain) was sequenced in a study of CD8 T cells in ankylosing spondylitis. CDR3 size: 17 residues. Germline V gene lookup returns CDR1 KGHDR and CDR2 SFDVKD. V dropped 4 bases and J dropped 3; count of bases not matched to a gene: 7. This clonotype has only a few counts. Its antigen is still unknown. Study outcomes and limitations: Reportedly, matched ankylosing spondylitis synovial fluid was significantly enriched for disease-linked clones. Typical of ankylosing spondylitis blood, it appeared, was a TCR beta motif of fewer than ten highly homologous variants.

Library preparation for TCR beta used quantitative 5'-RACE with molecular barcodes. TCRdb passed the 5' RACE reads through MiXCR, listing each CDR3 protein once. The sample contains about 800,000 distinct CDR3 sequences, 12% of which appear only once. This clonotype originated in a male donor with ankylosing spondylitis. The specimen sequenced was blood, either unsorted or a sorted T cell fraction (not recorded which). The chain has TRBV24-1 and TRBJ2-1; TRBD2 matches at 11 bases. CDR3 in DNA: TGTGCCACCAGTGACGTTAGCGGGAGGGGAATCTACAATGAGCAGTTCTTC. It encodes CATSDVSGRGIYNEQFF.